What follows are 16 T cell receptor beta chains derived from one specimen sequenced in a study of blood T cell repertoires in COVID-19 (dated by TCRdb to 2020 to 2021). The protocol used for the library was the immunoSEQ multiplex PCR assay. TCRdb limited this immuneACCESS table to in-frame rearrangements with V and J called. A share of clones is missing; checked studies link under half to unresolved V genes, and the rest is unexplained. This sample is represented by approximately 440,000 clones; about 90% of them were singletons. The ten largest clones represent about 0.63% of the sample. Sequenced material: PBMCs or T cells enriched from blood (not recorded which). Receptors were obtained from a man aged 18 to 35 who had recovered from COVID-19.

This clone was counted between two and nine times. J is TRBJ1-6 and V is TRBV5-8; 9 nucleotides agree with TRBD1. There are 14 residues in the CDR3. CDR1 SGHTS and CDR2 YDEGEE come from the germline V gene. V gave up 5 bases and J gave up 9 bases; unmatched junction bases: 6. The CDR3 here is CASRRGQGSSPLHF. The CDR3 DNA sequence: TGTGCCAGCAGGCGGGGACAGGGTAGTTCACCCCTCCACTTT.

The chain recombines TRBV7-6 with TRBJ2-7; no firm D call. Trimming took 3 bases from V and 2 from J, leaving 8 bases between them. The CDR3 is 13 residues long. From germline, CDR1 is SGHVS and CDR2 FNYEAQ. This CDR3 reads CASSFSQAYEQYF. As DNA, the CDR3 is TGTGCCAGCAGCTTTTCCCAGGCCTACGAGCAGTACTTC.

CDR3 in amino acids: CASSGQGDEKLFF. The CDR3 DNA reads TGTGCCAGTAGCGGACAGGGCGATGAAAAACTGTTTTTT. The V call is TRBV19, the J call TRBJ1-4; the match to TRBD1 covers 8 bases. The CDR3 is made up of 13 amino acids. V trimming: 6 bases; J trimming: 6 bases; junction bases outside the gene matches: 3. The germline V gene has CDR1 LNHDA and CDR2 SQIVND (reference sequence).

The J gene is TRBJ1-1, the V gene TRBV18; the D gene is possibly TRBD1 (6 bases). The length of the CDR3 is 16 residues. Trimming shortened V by 2 bases and J by 5 bases, and 18 bases separated the two germline ends. Germline V lookup: CDR1 KGHSH, CDR2 LQKENI. CDR3 residues: CASSPTQQGGGTEAFF. CDR3 nucleotides: TGTGCCAGCTCACCAACGCAACAGGGTGGGGGAACTGAAGCTTTCTTT.

The J gene is TRBJ2-1, the V gene TRBV3-1 (or the pseudogene TRBV3-2), with 13 positions matching TRBD2. The trim removed 0 bases at V and 0 bases at J, leaving 2 bases unmatched. Germline V gene data show CDR1 as LGHDT and CDR2 as YNNKEL (reference sequence). The CDR3 loop spans 18 amino acids. The CDR3 bases are TGTGCCAGCAGCCAAGAACTAGCGGGAGGGTACTCCTACAATGAGCAGTTCTTC. As protein: CASSQELAGGYSYNEQFF.

This sequence joins TRBV10-3 and TRBJ2-2; 8 bases line up with TRBD1. The V and J ends lost 7 bases and 1 base, in that order; junction bases with no gene match: 5. This CDR3 has 15 residues. Germline assignment: CDR1 ENHRY and CDR2 SYGVKD. CDR3 sequence: CAIKLGQGNTGELFF. In DNA, the CDR3 is TGTGCCATCAAGCTTGGACAGGGGAACACCGGGGAGCTGTTTTTT.

The chain links TRBV6-6 to TRBJ1-1, with a weak D call TRBD1 (6 bases). Germline V lookup: CDR1 MNHNY, CDR2 SVGAGI (reference sequence). V was trimmed by 6 bases and J by 11 bases, leaving 13 bases between them. The CDR3 extends over 11 amino acids. CDR3 residues: CASSLGGRAFF. The DNA for the CDR3 is TGTGCCAGCAGCTTAGGGGGTCGCGCTTTCTTT.

The chain is built from TRBV5-4 and TRBJ1-1, with no clear D. V shed 2 bases and J shed 4 bases, with 12 bases lying between them. Germline CDR1 is SGHNT and CDR2 is YYREEE (reference sequence). The CDR3 has 14 residues. The CDR3 loop is CASSFPWEGTEAFF. Here the CDR3 DNA reads TGTGCCAGCAGCTTTCCCTGGGAGGGCACTGAAGCTTTCTTT.

CDR3 DNA sequence: TGCGCCAGCAGACCCGGGACAGGCTCTTACGAGCAGTACTTC. It specifies CASRPGTGSYEQYF. The chain combines TRBV10-2 with TRBJ2-7; TRBD1 matches at 8 bases. The CDR3 is 14 amino acids. The V segment lost 6 bases and the J segment 4 bases; nucleotides outside the gene matches: 8. The germline V gene has CDR1 WSHSY and CDR2 SAAADI.

The chain combines TRBV10-3 with TRBJ1-3, with D unclear. V was clipped by 8 bases and J by 0 bases, with 17 bases between them. The germline V gene has CDR1 ENHRY and CDR2 SYGVKD. This CDR3 comprises 16 residues. CDR3 bases: TGTGCCATCGGGCCCCGGGAACAAGCCTCTGGAAACACCATATATTTT. It is translated as CAIGPREQASGNTIYF.

The chain is built from TRBV3-1 (or the pseudogene TRBV3-2) and TRBJ2-5; no clear D. The CDR3 length is 14 residues. The germline CDR1 and CDR2 sequences are LGHDT and YNNKEL (reference sequence). Between the trimmed V and J ends, which lost 0 bases and 5 bases, there was a span of 10 bases. The CDR3 spells CASSQEDGSETQYF. In DNA form, the CDR3 reads TGTGCCAGCAGCCAAGAAGACGGGTCGGAGACCCAGTACTTC.

This sequence joins TRBV5-1 and TRBJ2-7; D is perhaps TRBD2 (6 bases). Germline CDR1 is SGHRS and CDR2 is YFSETQ. The V gene lost 7 bases and the J gene lost 1 base, with 21 bases spanning the gap. This CDR3 contains 16 residues. CDR3 bases: TGCGCCAGCGCACCCTTGAGCACGGGAGTATCCTACGAGCAGTACTTC. This codes for CASAPLSTGVSYEQYF.

The chain joins TRBV7-9 to TRBJ1-1, with D possibly matching TRBD1 (6 bases). With 1 base removed from V and 0 bases from J, the gap between germline ends came to 15 bases. CDR1 is SEHNR and CDR2 is FQNEAQ in the germline V gene (reference sequence). The CDR3 consists of 17 residues. This CDR3 is CASSLVKGDWMNTEAFF. CDR3 coding DNA: TGTGCCAGCAGCTTAGTAAAGGGGGATTGGATGAACACTGAAGCTTTCTTT. Full variable domain (outside the CDR3, taken from reference TRBV7-9 and TRBJ1-1): DTGVSQNPRHKITKRGQNVTFRCDPISEHNRLYWYRQTLGQGPEFLTYFQNEAQLEKSRLLSDRFSAERPKGSFSTLEIQRTEQGDSAMYLCASSLVKGDWMNTEAFFGQGTRLTVV.

Concerning this clone itself: In the same sample, other DNA sequences code for this CDR3. The chain is built from TRBV18 and TRBJ1-1; possibly TRBD1 for D (5 bases). Trimming removed 6 bases from V and 1 base from J, with 9 bases in between. The length of the CDR3 is 13 residues. CDR1 and CDR2 from the germline V gene are KGHSH and LQKENI. DNA for the CDR3: TGTGCCAGCTCGGGTCAGGGGAACACTGAAGCTTTCTTT. Protein product: CASSGQGNTEAFF.

A note on this clone: Other DNA sequences in this specimen translate into the identical CDR3. The rearrangement links TRBV2 to TRBJ1-2; D remains ambiguous. Trimming removed 1 base from V and 6 bases from J, with 9 bases in between. Germline V gene data show CDR1 as SNHLY and CDR2 as FYNNEI. This CDR3 has 13 amino acids. The CDR3 region is CASSEVRENGYTF. DNA for the CDR3: TGTGCCAGCAGTGAAGTGAGGGAGAATGGCTACACCTTC.

The V gene is TRBV3-1 (or the pseudogene TRBV3-2), the J gene TRBJ1-1; D may be TRBD1 (5 bases). Looked up from germline, CDR1 is LGHDT and CDR2 is YNNKEL (reference sequence). V gave up 2 bases and J gave up 5 bases, with 15 bases separating them. The CDR3 is 15 residues long. The CDR3 DNA is TGTGCCAGCAGCCAACCCGGGGGAGGGGTGACTGAAGCTTTCTTT. Translating it yields CASSQPGGGVTEAFF.